These T cell receptor beta chains were read from a single sample in a study of blood T cell repertoires in COVID-19. The assay was immunoSEQ multiplex PCR, and TCRdb's table has in-frame clones only and misses some. The profile shows about 380,000 clones, 87% of them singletons. Sequences were obtained from PBMCs or T cells enriched from blood (not recorded which). The receptors were gathered from a young man who had recovered from COVID-19. Each CDR3 is given with its conserved first and last residue. Fields, in order: CDR3 DNA, CDR3 protein, V gene, CDR3 length, J gene, clone size, D gene. A D gene is named only where the DNA matches it firmly. Clone sizes are given selectively: once, few, many, or a class where the clone is expanded.

TGTGCCAGCAGCCCTAGCGGGGGCGACACCGGGGAGCTGTTTTTT CASSPSGGDTGELFF TRBV7-6 15 TRBJ2-2 NA TRBD2
TGTGCCAGCAGTTACTCGAAAACAGGCGCCGGGGAGCTGTTTTTT CASSYSKTGAGELFF TRBV6-6 15 TRBJ2-2 NA NA
TGTGCCAGCAGTGAAGACTGGAGCGACTTAAACACTGAAGCTTTCTTT CASSEDWSDLNTEAFF TRBV2 16 TRBJ1-1 few NA
TGCGCCAGCAGCTTGGAAGGGACAGGGGGCACTGAAGCTTTCTTT CASSLEGTGGTEAFF TRBV5-1 15 TRBJ1-1 NA TRBD1
TGTGCCAGCAGCGTAGCCAGCGGGGGGGCATCCACCCAAGAGACCCAGTACTTC CASSVASGGASTQETQYF TRBV9 18 TRBJ2-5 NA TRBD2
TGCGCCAGCAGGGACAGGGGGAACACTGAAGCTTTCTTT CASRDRGNTEAFF TRBV10-2 13 TRBJ1-1 NA TRBD1
TGTGCCTGGTCCGGACAGGCGGATCAGCCCCAGCATTTT CAWSGQADQPQHF TRBV30 13 TRBJ1-5 NA TRBD1
TGTGCCAGCAGCCGTGAGAGCTCCTATAATTCACCCCTCCACTTT CASSRESSYNSPLHF TRBV7-9 15 TRBJ1-6 once NA
TGTGCCAGCAGTTACTCGTGGACAGGGGTTGGCTACACCTTC CASSYSWTGVGYTF TRBV6-2/TRBV6-3 14 TRBJ1-2 NA TRBD1
TGTGCCAGCAGCCATCCCGGACTAGCGGACAACACAGATACGCAGTATTTT CASSHPGLADNTDTQYF TRBV4-2 17 TRBJ2-3 once TRBD2
TGTGCCAGCAGTTACTCGCTGGGACATACCTACGAGCAGTACTTC CASSYSLGHTYEQYF TRBV6-5 15 TRBJ2-7 NA NA
TGTGCCAGCACTATGGACAGTGCTAGCACAGATACGCAGTATTTT CASTMDSASTDTQYF TRBV2 15 TRBJ2-3 NA NA
TGTGCCAGCAGCGTCTCGGACAGGTACAATTCACCCCTCCACTTT CASSVSDRYNSPLHF TRBV9 15 TRBJ1-6 NA TRBD1
TGTGCCAGCAGCTTGGGGAGGGACAGAGAGACCCAGTACTTC CASSLGRDRETQYF TRBV5-4 14 TRBJ2-5 NA NA
TGTGCCAGCAGCTTAGCGCGGGGGTCACCCCTCCACTTT CASSLARGSPLHF TRBV7-9 13 TRBJ1-6 NA NA
TGTGCCAGCAGCCAAGATTGGGCAGGGCGGCGGACTGAAGCTTTCTTT CASSQDWAGRRTEAFF TRBV14 16 TRBJ1-1 NA NA
TGTGCCAGCAGCTTAGAGTCGAGACAGGGTTTTTCACCCCTCCACTTT CASSLESRQGFSPLHF TRBV7-8 16 TRBJ1-6 NA TRBD1
TGTGCCAGCAGTTACCGGGGGGGAGCAACTAATGAAAAACTGTTTTTT CASSYRGGATNEKLFF TRBV6-5 16 TRBJ1-4 NA NA
TGTGCCAGCAGCCAGGGACAGGGGTCGACGGAAGAGCAGTACTTC CASSQGQGSTEEQYF TRBV4-2 15 TRBJ2-7 NA TRBD1
TGCAGCGTACTGAGCTCCTATAATTCACCCCTCCACTTT CSVLSSYNSPLHF TRBV29-1 13 TRBJ1-6 NA NA
TGTGCCAGCAGCCCCGCCCCGACAGTGGGGCTCGAGCAGTACTTC CASSPAPTVGLEQYF TRBV7-8 15 TRBJ2-7 NA NA
TGTGCCAGCAGTAGGGGACAGGGGGCGAACACTGAAGCTTTCTTT CASSRGQGANTEAFF TRBV6-5 15 TRBJ1-1 NA TRBD1
TGTGCCAGCAGTTCCCGGACAGGGCTAAACTATGGCTACACCTTC CASSSRTGLNYGYTF TRBV6-6 15 TRBJ1-2 NA TRBD1
TGTGCCAGCAGCTCTGGACTAGCGGGGGCTAATGAGCAGTTCTTC CASSSGLAGANEQFF TRBV7-2 15 TRBJ2-1 NA TRBD2
TGTGCCATCAGGAACATCGTGGATTCACCCCTCCACTTT CAIRNIVDSPLHF TRBV10-3 13 TRBJ1-6 NA NA
TGTGCCATCAGTGAGGGACAGGGAAGGAACGAGCAGTACTTC CAISEGQGRNEQYF TRBV10-3 14 TRBJ2-7 NA TRBD1
TGTGCCAGCAGTCTACAGGGGACTGGAAACACCATATATTTT CASSLQGTGNTIYF TRBV6-5 14 TRBJ1-3 NA TRBD1